This T cell receptor beta chain derives from a study of response to subunit inactivated influenza vaccine. Study results and caveats: It was suggested by the authors that few new T cells are recruited by each seasonal influenza vaccination.

TCRdb fed the RT-PCR reads into MiXCR, producing one record per CDR3 protein. The sample has around 520,000 distinct CDR3 sequences; 10% to 15% are singletons. The germline CDR1 and CDR2 sequences are MNHNS and SASEGT. The CDR3 covers 13 residues. Worth noting for this clonotype: What it recognizes is unknown.

The chain links TRBV6-1 to TRBJ2-7; 11 bases match TRBD1. The clonotype was recovered from a man aged 45-65 years who received an inactivated influenza vaccine. This material consisted of PBMCs from blood, taken on the day of vaccination. CDR3 protein: CGTGTGGSYEQYF. The CDR3 DNA is TGTGGGACCGGGACAGGGGGTTCCTACGAGCAGTACTTC.